This T cell receptor beta chain was observed in a study of beta chain features in type 1 diabetes. The study, taken as a whole, reports: Diminished insertions and augmented deletions at VDJ junctions characterized type 1 diabetes patients.

A word on this clone: Its cognate antigen is unknown.

This CDR3 is built from 16 residues. Germline CDR1 is SGHNT and CDR2 is YYREEE (reference sequence). V trimming: 4 bases; J trimming: 7 bases; junction bases outside the gene matches: 10. TCRB transcripts that were expressed got sequenced, as all of the isolated RNA had been reverse transcribed. TCRdb's table, derived via immunoSEQ multiplex PCR, lists solely in-frame clones and lacks some. The repertoire includes about 620,000 clones, around 15% of them detected once, and more than 0.08% sits in the top ten. Every donor had blood drawn once into heparin, around 120 mL on average. Sequencing used naive CD4+ T cells from blood. The gene calls are TRBV5-4 and TRBJ2-1; TRBD2 matches at 11 bases. This clonotype was sampled from a man between 18 and 35 years old in good health. The DNA for the CDR3 is TGTGCCAGCAGCCAACCAACTAGCGGGAGTATGAATGAGCAGTTCTTC. Its translation is CASSQPTSGSMNEQFF.